Each of the 20 T cell receptor beta chains below was sequenced from the same sample in a study of immune heterogeneity within non-small cell lung tumors. For the TCR beta CDR3, multiplex PCR with 32 V and 13 J primers performed the amplification. TCRdb analysed the multiplex PCR reads with MiXCR anew, one entry per CDR3 protein. The sample contains some 31,000 distinct CDR3 sequences, 28% of which appear only once. The template for each sample was 600 ng of genomic DNA, which had been extracted from bulk tumor tissue. The authors collected several far-apart biopsies from each primary tumor during surgery. Untreated, newly diagnosed non-small cell lung cancer patients underwent curative surgery. Sequencing used lung tumor tissue. All receptors come from a man aged 35-49 years with non-small cell lung cancer.

CDR3 residues: CASSFPRVNNEQFF. The CDR3 bases are TGCGCCAGCAGCTTCCCCAGGGTTAACAATGAGCAGTTCTTC. This rearrangement joins TRBV5-1 to TRBJ2-1; tentative D call: TRBD1 (5 bases). Trimming shortened V by 2 bases and J by 5 bases, and 11 bases separated the two germline ends. The CDR3 spans 14 residues. Per the germline V gene, CDR1 is SGHRS and CDR2 is YFSETQ.

This clonotype was detected ten times or more. V is TRBV9 and J is TRBJ2-1; D unresolved. Trimming left V 0 bases short and J 7 bases short, with 8 bases between. Germline assignment: CDR1 SGDLS and CDR2 YYNGEE. The CDR3 has 13 amino acids. This CDR3 reads CASSVAGGNEQFF. CDR3 nucleotide sequence: TGTGCCAGCAGCGTAGCTGGTGGGAATGAGCAGTTCTTC.

The rearrangement joins TRBV7-2 to TRBJ1-1, with unresolved D. V shed 1 base and J shed 1 base, with 13 bases lying between them. The germline CDR1 and CDR2 sequences are SGHTA and FQGNSA. This CDR3 contains 16 residues. The CDR3 sequence is CASSLGQVRENTEAFF. The CDR3 region has the DNA TGTGCCAGCAGCTTAGGACAAGTACGGGAGAACACTGAAGCTTTCTTT.

A remark on this clonotype: It may be a read error: a sequence one base away is much more abundant. The rearrangement links TRBV19 to TRBJ2-7, with a possible D match to TRBD2 (6 bases). In germline, CDR1 is LNHDA, CDR2 SQIVND (reference sequence). With 5 bases removed from V and 2 bases from J, the gap between germline ends came to 16 bases. The CDR3 extends over 15 amino acids. The CDR3 loop reads CASSFRGRLAYEQYF. The CDR3 DNA follows: TGTGCCAGTAGTTTCCGGGGCAGACTAGCCTACGAGCAGTACTTC.

This chain joins TRBV7-9 and TRBJ2-5; no definite D call. Germline lookup yields CDR1 SEHNR and CDR2 FQNEAQ (reference sequence). The V end lost 1 base, the J end lost 5 bases, and 11 bases lay between the germline ends. This CDR3 contains 14 residues. In nucleotides, the CDR3 is TGTGCCAGCAGCTTAGGTGGCGTGGGGGAGACCCAGTACTTC. Translated: CASSLGGVGETQYF.

This clonotype was counted at least ten times. The chain uses TRBV11-3 and TRBJ2-7; D remains unclear. The CDR3 is 13 residues long. Germline V gives CDR1 SGHNT, CDR2 YENEEA. Trimming took off 1 base at V and 6 bases at J, with 10 bases between the two ends. CDR3 nucleotide sequence: TGTGCCAGCAGCTTAGTCGGACGGCCCGAGCAGTACTTC. Protein product: CASSLVGRPEQYF.

This clonotype was seen a single time. Being one base from a much bigger clone, this may be a read error. This is likely a read error, given that the CDR3 carries no conserved phenylalanine or tryptophan at its end. The chain employs TRBV2 and TRBJ2-7; D uncertain. CDR1 SNHLY and CDR2 FYNNEI come from the germline V gene. With 6 bases removed from V and 0 bases from J, the gap between germline ends came to 12 bases. The CDR3 covers 14 residues. The CDR3: CASRPGPDSYEQYL. The CDR3 region has the DNA TGTGCCAGCAGGCCCGGACCAGACTCCTACGAGCAGTACTTA.

V gene TRBV5-1 combines with J gene TRBJ2-3, with TRBD2 matching over 11 bases. The CDR3 loop spans 16 amino acids. Germline V CDR1 and CDR2: SGHRS, YFSETQ. With 3 bases clipped from V and 1 base from J, the junction kept 4 bases outside the gene matches. The CDR3 DNA sequence: TGCGCCAGCAGCTCCATAGCGGGAGGGGGCACAGATACGCAGTATTTT. It codes for CASSSIAGGGTDTQYF.

This clonotype appeared many times. The rearrangement links TRBV28 to TRBJ1-1; unclear D gene. The germline V and J ends were trimmed by 10 bases and 5 bases, with 20 bases remaining between them. Germline-derived CDR1 and CDR2 are MDHEN and SYDVKM. The CDR3 sequence is 14 residues long. As DNA, the CDR3 is TGTGCCACACTCTCGGGGAACCGATGGACTGAAGCTTTCTTT. Translation gives CATLSGNRWTEAFF.

Of note for this clonotype: This could be a read error, since a much larger clone is one nucleotide away. This chain uses TRBV7-2 with TRBJ2-2; maybe TRBD1 (6 bases). Germline CDR1 reads SGHTA; CDR2 reads FQGNSA. The CDR3 is 15 amino acids. CDR3 coding DNA: TGTTCCAGCAGTTCCCCGGGACAACCCACCGGGGAGCTGTTTTTT. As protein: CSSSSPGQPTGELFF.

In this sample, this clonotype turned up a few times. V and J are TRBV24-1 and TRBJ2-3, with 9 nucleotides matching TRBD2. The germline V gene has CDR1 KGHDR and CDR2 SFDVKD. V was clipped by 3 bases and J by 3 bases; unmatched bases: 6. The CDR3 extends over 16 amino acids. CDR3 nucleotides: TGTGCCACCAGTGATCCAAGCGGGAGGAGAACAGATACGCAGTATTTT. As protein: CATSDPSGRRTDTQYF.

This clonotype appeared a few times. The J gene is TRBJ2-4, the V gene TRBV5-1; D gene uncertain. V was pared by 0 bases and J by 2 bases, with 9 bases between. CDR1 and CDR2 (germline): SGHRS, YFSETQ. This CDR3 is 15 amino acids long. This CDR3 reads CASSLDPDPKNIQYF. The CDR3 bases are TGCGCCAGCAGCTTGGACCCAGACCCCAAAAACATTCAGTACTTC.

This clonotype came up once. This chain uses TRBV12-3 or TRBV12-4 with TRBJ1-1; 7 bases are shared with TRBD1. This CDR3 is built from 14 residues. The trim removed 5 bases at V and 6 bases at J, leaving 9 bases unmatched. Written as DNA, the CDR3 is TGTGCCAGCAGTCCGGGACAGACAAGTGCTGAAGCTTTCTTT. Protein: CASSPGQTSAEAFF.

On this clonotype: A junction boundary mismatches the germline segment, possibly from a read error. CDR3 sequence: CAGSSEETQYF. The CDR3 DNA is TGTGCCGGCAGCTCCGAAGAGACCCAGTACTTC. The chain is built from TRBV7-8 and TRBJ2-5; no firm D call. The CDR3 extends over 11 amino acids. CDR1 and CDR2 from the germline V gene are SGHVS and FQNEAQ.

This clonotype was seen ten or more times. The V call is TRBV20-1, the J call TRBJ2-2; D perhaps matches TRBD2 (5 bases). Germline loops: CDR1 DFQATT, CDR2 SNEGSKA (reference sequence). This CDR3 has 13 residues. Trimming removed 6 bases from V and 3 bases from J, with 11 bases in between. CDR3 loop: CSARELYTGELFF. In DNA form, the CDR3 reads TGCAGTGCCCGGGAACTATACACCGGGGAGCTGTTTTTT.

The chain carries TRBV27 and TRBJ1-1; D ambiguous. In germline, CDR1 is MNHEY, CDR2 SMNVEV (reference sequence). Trimming took off 6 bases at V and 4 bases at J, with 9 bases between the two ends. The CDR3 consists of 12 residues. The CDR3 nucleotides are TGTGCCAGCAGAGAAACGAGCACTGAAGCTTTCTTT. This sequence encodes CASRETSTEAFF.

In this sample, this clonotype turned up many times. The chain uses TRBV24-1 and TRBJ1-5; TRBD1 is a possible D gene (6 bases). CDR3 length equals 15 residues. Germline CDR1 reads KGHDR; CDR2 reads SFDVKD. V shed 4 bases and J shed 6 bases, with 15 bases lying between them. The CDR3 nucleotides are TGTGCCACCAGTGACACGGGGGGCAGCGGTCAGCCCCAGCATTTT. It encodes CATSDTGGSGQPQHF.

The rearrangement joins TRBV18 to TRBJ1-2, with TRBD1 matching over 9 bases. Germline V gives CDR1 KGHSH, CDR2 LQKENI. This CDR3 comprises 15 residues. V shed 2 bases, J shed 3 bases, and the junction held 4 bases outside the gene matches. The CDR3, as DNA: TGTGCCAGCTCACCAGGGGACAGGGCCGACTATGGCTACACCTTC. Translation gives CASSPGDRADYGYTF. The whole variable domain, filled in from reference TRBV18 and TRBJ1-2, reads NAGVMQNPRHLVRRRGQEARLRCSPMKGHSHVYWYRQLPEEGLKFMVYLQKENIIDESGMPKERFSAEFPKEGPSILRIQQVVRGDSAAYFCASSPGDRADYGYTFGSGTRLTVV.

There are many counts of this clonotype. J is TRBJ1-1 and V is TRBV6-1; D is uncertain. The CDR3 extends over 15 amino acids. Trimming left V 6 bases short and J 2 bases short, with 16 bases between. Germline V gene lookup returns CDR1 MNHNS and CDR2 SASEGT. CDR3 loop: CASRKVWGGNTEAFF. In DNA form, the CDR3 reads TGTGCCAGCAGGAAGGTGTGGGGAGGAAACACTGAAGCTTTCTTT.

As concerns this clonotype: At one end the junction does not follow the germline gene, possibly because of a read error. The J gene is TRBJ1-2, the V gene TRBV14; D is unresolved. Germline CDR1 is SGHDN and CDR2 is FVKESK. This CDR3 contains 12 residues. The CDR3 DNA follows: TGTGCCAGCAGCCGGAACAACTATGGCTACATCTTC. Translated: CASSRNNYGYIF.